This entry lists 22 T cell receptor beta chains sequenced from one sample in a study of T cell repertoires in cytomegalovirus infection. TCRdb re-derived calls from the reads in MiXCR, one entry per CDR3 protein. The table records hundreds of thousands of distinct CDR3 sequences, approximately 30% of them present only once. Sequencing was done on a sample of PBMCs. Receptors originate from a human donor in good health (CMV status not recorded). Some clones in this sample may be carry-over from other donors' samples.

The gene calls are TRBV19 and TRBJ2-2, with 15 bases matching TRBD2. V lost 6 bases to trimming and J lost 6 bases; unmatched junction nucleotides: 5. This CDR3 contains 16 residues. Germline CDR1 LNHDA, CDR2 SQIVND (reference sequence). The CDR3 bases are TGTGCCAGTAGCCCCCGGACTAGCGGGGGGGCCGGGGAGCTGTTTTTT. It encodes CASSPRTSGGAGELFF.

This clonotype was recorded many times. The rearrangement links TRBV6-1 to TRBJ1-6; 7 bases line up with TRBD1. V lost 8 bases to trimming and J lost 8 bases; unmatched junction nucleotides: 6. The length of the CDR3 is 13 residues. Germline CDR1 MNHNS, CDR2 SASEGT. CDR3 sequence reads: CASGSRGYSPLHF. CDR3 bases: TGTGCCAGCGGGTCCAGGGGGTATTCACCCCTCCACTTT.

This clonotype was counted between two and nine times. The V call is TRBV6-2 or TRBV6-3, the J call TRBJ2-7; D call uncertain. Between the trimmed V and J ends, which lost 6 bases and 3 bases, there was a span of 18 bases. Germline V gives CDR1 MNHEY, CDR2 SVGEGT. The CDR3 totals 15 residues. The CDR3 sequence: CASRSLVSRSYEQYF. CDR3 bases: TGTGCCAGCAGGTCCCTCGTATCTAGGAGCTACGAGCAGTACTTC.

The V gene is TRBV6-2 or TRBV6-3, the J gene TRBJ2-2, with TRBD2 as a possible D gene (6 bases). The CDR3 is 15 residues long. CDR1 and CDR2 from the germline V gene are MNHEY and SVGEGT. Trimming cost V 6 bases and J 7 bases, with 18 bases left between them. The CDR3, as DNA: TGTGCCAGCAGACAACTAGCCCTTGTTGGCGGGGAGCTGTTTTTT. Translated, it gives CASRQLALVGGELFF.

The chain is built from TRBV9 and TRBJ2-1, with D perhaps matching TRBD1 or TRBD2 (5 bases each). Between the trimmed V and J ends, which lost 7 bases and 9 bases, there was a span of 26 bases. The CDR3 is made up of 16 amino acids. Germline CDR1 SGDLS, CDR2 YYNGEE. This CDR3 is CASCTGTVGDEGEQFF. CDR3 nucleotide sequence: TGTGCCAGCTGTACCGGGACGGTGGGAGATGAAGGTGAGCAGTTCTTC.

A remark on this clonotype: This may be a read error: a much more frequent sequence differs by one nucleotide. The V call is TRBV6-2 or TRBV6-3, the J call TRBJ2-3; 8 bases are a match to TRBD1. The CDR3 runs 14 residues. The germline V gene has CDR1 MNHEY and CDR2 SVGEGT. This CDR3 is CARSWTGRTDTQYF. The DNA for the CDR3 is TGTGCCCGCAGTTGGACAGGGCGCACAGATACGCAGTATTTT.

This clonotype was observed a handful of times. V gene TRBV28 combines with J gene TRBJ2-3; no clear D. The CDR3 length is 15 residues. Germline-derived CDR1 and CDR2 are MDHEN and SYDVKM. The ends were cut back, 3 bases at V and 5 bases at J, with 15 bases in the middle. The CDR3: CASSFLSRGEDTQYF. In nucleotides, the CDR3 is TGTGCCAGCAGTTTCCTGTCCAGAGGTGAAGATACGCAGTATTTT.

This clonotype appeared many times. The chain uses TRBV6-2 or TRBV6-3 and TRBJ1-5; D is unclear. Between the trimmed V and J ends, which lost 7 bases and 12 bases, there was a span of 22 bases. This CDR3 comprises 14 residues. Germline values: CDR1 MNHEY, CDR2 SVGEGT. This chain's CDR3 is CASTQAGPPGDQHF. CDR3 in DNA: TGTGCCAGCACCCAAGCAGGACCCCCGGGTGACCAGCATTTT.

The chain employs TRBV7-6 and TRBJ2-7; the match to TRBD2 covers 8 bases. V gave up 5 bases and J gave up 7 bases; unmatched junction bases: 16. The CDR3 covers 16 residues. In germline, CDR1 is SGHVS, CDR2 FNYEAQ. CDR3 loop: CASSPREGLNYEEQYF. Here the CDR3 DNA reads TGTGCCAGCAGCCCTCGGGAGGGGCTTAACTACGAAGAGCAGTACTTC.

Many counts were recorded for this clonotype. The V gene is TRBV7-8, the J gene TRBJ2-1, with TRBD2 matching over 9 bases. The CDR3 has 17 amino acids. Unmatched junction bases numbered 11, after V lost 0 bases and J lost 8 bases. CDR1 and CDR2 from the germline V gene are SGHVS and FQNEAQ. Here the CDR3 reads CASSLARLAAGLDEQFF. The CDR3 DNA reads as TGTGCCAGCAGCTTAGCCAGACTAGCGGCAGGCTTGGATGAGCAGTTCTTC.

This clonotype was detected many times. The chain joins TRBV7-6 to TRBJ2-1; D ambiguous. Germline loops: CDR1 SGHVS, CDR2 FNYEAQ. Trimming removed 4 bases from V and 9 bases from J, with 19 bases in between. CDR3 length: 15 amino acids. The CDR3 reads CASSSDARTASEQFF. CDR3 nucleotide sequence: TGTGCCAGCAGCTCAGATGCCCGGACCGCCTCTGAGCAGTTCTTC. Looking up the rest from reference TRBV7-6 and TRBJ2-1 gives the full variable domain: GAGVSQSPRYKVTKRGQDVALRCDPISGHVSLYWYRQALGQGPEFLTYFNYEAQQDKSGLPNDRFSAERPEGSISTLTIQRTEQRDSAMYRCASSSDARTASEQFFGPGTRLTVL.

The rearrangement joins TRBV6-4 to TRBJ2-1; TRBD2 matches 12 bases. This CDR3 comprises 14 residues. CDR1 is MRHNA, CDR2 SNTAGT, per germline. The V and J ends lost 6 bases and 5 bases, in that order; junction bases with no gene match: 2. The CDR3 DNA follows: TGTGCCAGCAGCGGACTAGCGGGAAACAATGAGCAGTTCTTC. Translating it yields CASSGLAGNNEQFF.

This clonotype was found a few times. V gene TRBV19 combines with J gene TRBJ2-2; no clear D gene. V lost 6 bases to trimming and J lost 0 bases, with 14 bases between them. Germline CDR1 LNHDA, CDR2 SQIVND (reference sequence). The length of the CDR3 is 16 residues. The CDR3 sequence: CASSPRGRTNTGELFF. The DNA of the CDR3 is TGTGCCAGTAGCCCTCGAGGACGGACGAACACCGGGGAGCTGTTTTTT.

This clonotype was observed a few times. The chain employs TRBV7-9 and TRBJ1-2; D not certain. V shed 5 bases and J shed 4 bases, with 11 bases lying between them. Germline V gives CDR1 SEHNR, CDR2 FQNEAQ (reference sequence). This CDR3 has 13 residues. Here the CDR3 reads CASSRDGFYGYTF. CDR3 coding DNA: TGTGCCAGCAGCCGCGACGGTTTCTATGGCTACACCTTC.

This clonotype was seen repeatedly, ten times or more. The gene calls are TRBV28 and TRBJ1-2, with TRBD1 identical over 7 bases. Trimming at V came to 3 bases and at J to 4 bases, leaving 5 bases not matched to a gene. Germline V gene sequence: CDR1 MDHEN, CDR2 SYDVKM. This CDR3 is built from 14 residues. The CDR3 DNA sequence: TGTGCCAGCAGTTTGACAGGGTTAAGCTATGGCTACACCTTC. Protein sequence: CASSLTGLSYGYTF.

There are many counts of this clonotype. This chain links TRBV7-9 with TRBJ2-1; 9 bases are a match to TRBD2. The germline gives CDR1 SEHNR, CDR2 FQNEAQ (reference sequence). V gave up 1 base and J gave up 5 bases; unmatched junction bases: 6. The CDR3 runs 16 residues. CDR3 residues: CASSLGGGASNNEQFF. Written as DNA, the CDR3 is TGTGCCAGCAGCTTAGGCGGGGGGGCCTCAAACAATGAGCAGTTCTTC.

The chain is built from TRBV12-3 or TRBV12-4 and TRBJ1-2; no reliable D call. The CDR3 extends over 12 amino acids. V was clipped by 7 bases and J by 10 bases, with 16 bases between them. This CDR3 reads CASIRSGSVYTF. DNA for the CDR3: TGTGCCAGCATCCGATCGGGCTCTGTCTACACCTTC.

As concerns this clonotype: This may be a read error, as it is one base from a much larger clone. This sequence joins TRBV7-8 and TRBJ2-3, with D tentatively TRBD1 (5 bases). The germline V gene has CDR1 SGHVS and CDR2 FQNEAQ. The CDR3 consists of 16 residues. Trimming took 3 bases from V and 1 from J, leaving 14 bases between them. The CDR3 DNA follows: TGTGCCAGCAGCTTCTCCATAGGGGCGGGCACAGATACGCAGTATTTT. Protein product: CASSFSIGAGTDTQYF.

The chain has TRBV4-2 and TRBJ2-3; 7 bases are shared with TRBD2. The CDR3 loop spans 17 amino acids. V lost 4 bases, J lost 3 bases, and 13 bases stayed unmatched. Germline V gene lookup returns CDR1 LGHNA and CDR2 YNFKEQ. Written as DNA, the CDR3 is TGTGCCAGCAGCCCTACCCCCGAGCGGGGCAGGACAGATACGCAGTATTTT. Translated, it gives CASSPTPERGRTDTQYF.

This clonotype was observed a few times. The rearrangement links TRBV28 to TRBJ1-5; TRBD1 agrees at 9 bases. The junction had 6 bases not matched to a gene; V was cut back by 5 bases and J by 7 bases. CDR3 length: 14 amino acids. The germline CDR1 and CDR2 sequences are MDHEN and SYDVKM. CDR3 sequence reads: CASSPGQGKQPQHF. The CDR3 coding sequence is TGTGCCAGCAGTCCCGGACAGGGGAAACAGCCCCAGCATTTT.

This clonotype was detected many times. The chain links TRBV6-1 to TRBJ1-2; D is possibly TRBD1 (6 bases). Trimming shortened V by 6 bases and J by 4 bases, and 18 bases separated the two germline ends. Looked up from germline, CDR1 is MNHNS and CDR2 is SASEGT. CDR3 length equals 15 residues. The CDR3 coding sequence is TGTGCCAGCAGGGGCCGGACAGAGAAAGTCTATGGCTACACCTTC. This gives the protein CASRGRTEKVYGYTF.

This clonotype was seen ten or more times. J is TRBJ2-4 and V is TRBV6-6; TRBD1 might be the D (5 bases). In germline, CDR1 is MNHNY, CDR2 SVGAGI (reference sequence). The ends were cut back, 10 bases at V and 2 bases at J, with 12 bases in the middle. The CDR3 extends over 13 amino acids. Here the CDR3 DNA reads TGTGCCACAGGTCAGGGCACCAAAAACATTCAGTACTTC. Its translation is CATGQGTKNIQYF.